This T cell receptor (beta chain) was identified during a study of CD8 T cells in ankylosing spondylitis. Regarding the study as a whole: What seemed typical of ankylosing spondylitis blood was a TCR beta motif built from eight highly homologous variants.

Remarks on this clonotype: Its cognate antigen is unknown.

Trimming cost V 6 bases and J 7 bases; bases outside gene matches: 9. CDR3 length: 13 amino acids. Germline V gene lookup returns CDR1 SGHRS and CDR2 YFSETQ. TCRdb re-called the 5' RACE reads through MiXCR, storing one row per CDR3 protein. The profile shows a few hundred thousand distinct CDR3 sequences, about 22% of them singletons. The material sequenced was blood, either unsorted or a sorted T cell fraction (not recorded which). The chain recombines TRBV5-1 with TRBJ2-7; TRBD1 matches 8 bases. The sequence was obtained from a male donor with ankylosing spondylitis. CDR3 coding DNA: TGCGCCAGCAAAGGACAGGGTGGTTGGGAGCAGTACTTC. Its protein is CASKGQGGWEQYF.